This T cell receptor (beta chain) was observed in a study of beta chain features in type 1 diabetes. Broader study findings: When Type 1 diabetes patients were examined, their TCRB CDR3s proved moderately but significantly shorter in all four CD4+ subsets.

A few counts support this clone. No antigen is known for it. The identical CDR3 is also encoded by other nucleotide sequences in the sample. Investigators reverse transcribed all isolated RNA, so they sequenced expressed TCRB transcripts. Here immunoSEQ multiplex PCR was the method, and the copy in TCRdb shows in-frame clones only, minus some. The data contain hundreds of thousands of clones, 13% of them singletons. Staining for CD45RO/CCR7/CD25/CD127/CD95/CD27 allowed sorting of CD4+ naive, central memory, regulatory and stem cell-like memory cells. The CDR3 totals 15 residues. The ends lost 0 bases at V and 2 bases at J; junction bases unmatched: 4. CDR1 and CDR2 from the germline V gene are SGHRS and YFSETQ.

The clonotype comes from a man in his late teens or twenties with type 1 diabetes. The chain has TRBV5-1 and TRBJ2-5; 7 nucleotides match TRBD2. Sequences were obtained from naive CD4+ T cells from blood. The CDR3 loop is CASSLAPGGQETQYF. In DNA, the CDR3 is TGCGCCAGCAGCTTGGCCCCGGGGGGTCAAGAGACCCAGTACTTC.